These 4 T cell receptor beta chains were sequenced from one sample in a study of T cells in localized non-small cell lung cancer. Produced via immunoSEQ multiplex PCR; TCRdb's table is partial and in-frame only. The table records some 40,000 clones, over 85% of them present only once. Sequencing used peripheral blood, obtained before any cancer treatment. The receptors originated from a female donor at least 60 years old with stage I lung adenocarcinoma.

V gene TRBV7-6 combines with J gene TRBJ2-5, with unresolved D. CDR1 SGHVS and CDR2 FNYEAQ come from the germline V gene. This CDR3 region has 15 residues. V lost 2 bases and J 3 bases, leaving 13 bases between the germline ends. The CDR3 coding sequence is TGTGCCAGCAGCTTATTTATGACCGAGGAAGAGACCCAGTACTTC. This sequence encodes CASSLFMTEEETQYF. Supplemented by reference TRBV7-6 and TRBJ2-5, the full variable domain reads GAGVSQSPRYKVTKRGQDVALRCDPISGHVSLYWYRQALGQGPEFLTYFNYEAQQDKSGLPNDRFSAERPEGSISTLTIQRTEQRDSAMYRCASSLFMTEEETQYFGPGTRLLVL.

The V call is TRBV9, the J call TRBJ2-3; 7 bases align to TRBD1. With V trimmed by 0 bases and J by 2 bases, 3 bases remained unmatched. The CDR3 loop spans 15 amino acids. Germline V gene sequence: CDR1 SGDLS, CDR2 YYNGEE. The CDR3: CASSVVGQPTDTQYF. The CDR3 region has the DNA TGTGCCAGCAGCGTAGTGGGACAGCCCACAGATACGCAGTATTTT.

The sample holds a few counts of this clone. The chain carries TRBV5-1 and TRBJ1-2, with D possibly matching TRBD1 (6 bases). Per germline, CDR1 SGHRS and CDR2 YFSETQ. Trimming cost V 5 bases and J 4 bases, with 18 bases left between them. This CDR3 spans 15 amino acids. Here the CDR3 DNA reads TGCGCCAGCAGACGAAACTCACAGGGCCCCTATGGCTACACCTTC. This translates into CASRRNSQGPYGYTF.

The chain is built from TRBV28 and TRBJ1-1, with unresolved D. Germline values: CDR1 MDHEN, CDR2 SYDVKM. V was clipped by 8 bases and J by 7 bases, with 8 bases between them. The CDR3 is 10 residues long. The CDR3 nucleotides read TGTGCCAGCGGGTCGGGTGAAGCTTTCTTT. Residues: CASGSGEAFF.